This T cell receptor beta chain was observed in a study of T-cell memory formation after mild COVID-19. UMIs and sample barcodes were carried by the TCR alpha and TCR beta cDNA libraries that 5'RACE produced using constant-segment primers. TCRdb passed the 5' RACE reads through MiXCR, listing each CDR3 protein once. Of some 310,000 distinct CDR3 sequences detected, 20% appear once; the ten largest clones hold around 23%. With 4 bases clipped from V and 7 bases from J, the junction kept 7 bases outside the gene matches. The CDR3 has 14 amino acids. Germline assignment: CDR1 SGHVS and CDR2 FQNEAQ. The sample taken for sequencing was PBMCs or a T cell subset sorted from them (not recorded which). This sequence originates from a man younger than 35 who had mild COVID-19 (a few samples of this study predate the infection). Cell type and time point are not known. The J gene is TRBJ2-1, the V gene TRBV7-8; 7 bases fit TRBD2. For the CDR3, the DNA is TGTGCCAGCAGCTCGGGGGTCGGGAGGAATGAGCAGTTCTTC. Its translation is CASSSGVGRNEQFF.